What follows is one T cell receptor beta chain and its context. Only in-frame clones appear in the TCRdb table, and some are missing; sequencing was by immunoSEQ multiplex PCR. This sample has 140,000 or so clones; 81% occur once, and the top ten carry about 7.5%. This entry comes from a study of blood T cell repertoires in COVID-19. Study-wide context: T cells, B-cell-depleted T cells, or PBMCs provided the cDNA or gDNA that served as material.

This CDR3 is built from 14 residues. Germline-derived CDR1 and CDR2 are SGHTA and FQGNSA. The junction had 5 bases not matched to a gene; V was cut back by 4 bases and J by 5 bases. The source material was peripheral blood. The source is a human donor in a cohort sampled during active COVID-19. The chain links TRBV7-2 to TRBJ2-5; TRBD2 matches at 9 bases. The CDR3 reads CASSSSLAGETQYF. The CDR3 nucleotides read TGTGCCAGCAGCTCTAGCCTAGCGGGGGAGACCCAGTACTTC.